This record covers a single T cell receptor beta chain. At least ten counts were recorded for this clone. It lacks a known antigen. Base-call qualities are not available, and no considerably larger clone is one nucleotide away. The entry originates in a study of beta chain features in type 1 diabetes (dated by TCRdb to 2017 to 2018). About the full investigation: No differences in mean age, gender distribution, total cell number or subset yield were found between patients and healthy donors. Regulatory and stem cell-like memory subsets were obtained from only 8 patients and roughly 8 healthy donors, while naive and central memory subsets were obtained from all 30 or so donors. In the study, recently diagnosed type 1 diabetes patients and matched healthy donors were compared on the TCRB repertoires of their sorted circulating CD4+ T cell subsets. Across all samples, some 99 million sorted cells were examined, and cell number per subset correlated strongly with RNA yield. Overall results and qualifications from the work: Because small numbers of individuals were included in the HLA sub-analyses, any influence of HLA type on TCRB rearrangement was left unresolved. PCR may preferentially amplify shorter templates, but because patient and control samples were amplified and corrected together, any resulting skew would affect both groups equally. Naive, central memory and regulatory TCRB repertoires appeared to be more alike among patients than among healthy donors. In all four CD4+ subsets, TCRB CDR3 length was moderately but significantly shorter in type 1 diabetes patients. Because cDNA was sequenced instead of genomic DNA, activated cells with high expression could be over-represented, although the groups did not differ in activation or CD3 levels. Fewer insertions and more nucleotide deletions at VDJ recombination sites were observed in patients with type 1 diabetes, implying thymic rearrangement abnormalities.

From the cysteine through the phenylalanine, the CDR3 covers 12 amino acids. The sequence is cut down to CDR3 DNA, 36 bases in frame from base 1. In the germline V gene, CDR1 corresponds to SNHLY and CDR2 to FYNNEI. A distance of 12 bases separates the germline ends of V and J, which lose 6 bases and 6 bases respectively. All of the isolated RNA was reverse transcribed with the High Capacity cDNA Reverse Transcription Kit, so expressed TCRB transcripts were sequenced. Naive, central memory and regulatory T cell samples underwent deep immunoSEQ sequencing, averaging roughly 3.5 million total reads per sample. Sorted cells were lysed in RLT buffer and RNA was extracted with DNase-treated RNeasy Micro or Mini kits, depending on cell number. Each cell subset was processed on its own to prevent cross-contamination, while patient and healthy donor samples were processed together. The immunoSEQ multiplex PCR was used to amplify TCRB sequences from cDNA, yielding 87-bp fragments that span the CDR3 region. Sequencing of the amplicons was done on the Illumina HiSeq platform. Concerning the study's data processing: PCR bias was corrected computationally using synthetic template baselines, and reads within Hamming distance 2 were collapsed, with unmergeable singletons discarded. By aligning reads against IMGT, V, D and J genes, CDR3 length, and insertions or deletions at six rearrangement sites were assigned. Clonotype counts were normalized to sorted cell number within each subset before computing true diversity and Gini coefficients with the tcR R package. Repertoire sharing was quantified using the overlap coefficient calculated on TCRB nucleotide sequences. TCRdb took this table from immuneACCESS and kept in-frame rearrangements with V and J called. Such tables lack part of the clones; where checked against another copy, unresolved V genes explain under half of the gap, and the rest is unexplained. V and J calls and clone size are given by that table; D and trimming were obtained from the DNA. Recorded for this sample are roughly 150,000 clones; 8.5% to 10% of them occurred a single time. The ten largest clones add up to roughly 0.7% of the sample.

Each donor gave one peripheral blood draw, averaging approximately 0.11 L, which was collected into heparinised tubes. A BD FACSAria II and a panel including CD45RO, CCR7, CD25, CD127, CD95 and CD27 were used to sort naive, central memory, regulatory and stem cell-like memory CD4+ T cells. Every sorted population had a purity above 95%. PBMCs were isolated immediately by Lymphoprep density gradient centrifugation and stained directly without culture. So that batch effects would be minimized, each experiment stained and sorted samples in pairs, pairing one healthy donor with one patient. This receptor was obtained from a woman in her 30s with type 1 diabetes. The chain employs TRBV2 and TRBJ2-7; the D region possibly corresponds to TRBD1 (5 bases align). Sequencing was done on a sample of central memory CD4+ T cells from blood. The DNA sequence follows: TGTGCCAGCAGGGCAGACAGCGTCGAGCAGTACTTC. Its coded protein is CASRADSVEQYF.